These 11 T cell receptor beta chains originate from one sample sequenced in a study of blood T cell repertoires in COVID-19. The data were produced by immunoSEQ multiplex PCR, yet TCRdb's version contains in-frame clones alone and is incomplete. Of tens of thousands of clones listed, about 87% are singletons. Sequencing input: peripheral blood. Receptors were obtained from a woman of 80 years or more with active COVID-19.

This clone occurred once. The rearrangement links TRBV18 to TRBJ2-7, with 10 bases aligning to TRBD1. In germline, CDR1 is KGHSH, CDR2 LQKENI. CDR3 length: 15 residues. V shed 4 bases, J shed 5 bases, and the junction held 8 bases outside the gene matches. The CDR3 DNA follows: TGTGCCAGCTCACGTCCCGGGACAGGGGACCACGAGCAGTACTTC. It codes for CASSRPGTGDHEQYF.

V is TRBV28 and J is TRBJ2-7; D unclear. The CDR3 contains 17 residues. CDR1 MDHEN and CDR2 SYDVKM come from the germline V gene. Trimming removed 4 bases from V and 2 bases from J, with 21 bases in between. Written as DNA, the CDR3 is TGTGCCAGCAGTTCCACGGTTTTGACTCAAACGACCTACGAGCAGTACTTC. It specifies CASSSTVLTQTTYEQYF.

This chain joins TRBV6-2 or TRBV6-3 and TRBJ2-1, with 9 bases matching TRBD2. V was clipped by 2 bases and J by 7 bases; unmatched bases: 9. The CDR3 extends over 16 amino acids. Germline V gives CDR1 MNHEY, CDR2 SVGEGT. The CDR3 nucleotides read TGTGCCAGCAGTTACCTACCAGCGGGAGGAAGGAATGAGCAGTTCTTC. Protein product: CASSYLPAGGRNEQFF.

The chain has TRBV6-2 or TRBV6-3 and TRBJ2-5, with a possible D match to TRBD2 (6 bases). CDR3 length: 18 residues. The germline V gene has CDR1 MNHEY and CDR2 SVGEGT. V lost 2 bases and J lost 5, with 24 bases in between. The CDR3 region has the DNA TGTGCCAGCAGTTACGGCCCGCGAGGTAGCGGAGAGGAGGAGACCCAGTACTTC. This translates into CASSYGPRGSGEEETQYF.

V is TRBV5-4 and J is TRBJ2-4; TRBD2 agrees at 10 bases. Trimming cost V 4 bases and J 4 bases; bases outside gene matches: 11. Germline CDR1 and CDR2: SGHNT and YYREEE (reference sequence). This CDR3 contains 17 residues. Written as DNA, the CDR3 is TGTGCCAGCAGCCCAAAACCTAGCGGGAGTGAGAAAAACATTCAGTACTTC. Translated: CASSPKPSGSEKNIQYF.

This clone was observed a few times. V gene TRBV2 combines with J gene TRBJ1-5, with D perhaps matching TRBD1 (5 bases). The CDR3 covers 14 residues. V was shortened by 2 bases and J by 3 bases, with 8 bases between the two germline ends. Germline V lookup: CDR1 SNHLY, CDR2 FYNNEI. CDR3 sequence reads: CASSELDTNQPQHF. The CDR3 nucleotides read TGTGCCAGCAGTGAATTGGACACCAATCAGCCCCAGCATTTT.

The rearrangement uses TRBV10-3 and TRBJ2-5; 9 bases map to TRBD2. V shed 0 bases and J 1 base; nucleotides not matched to a gene: 9. Germline V gene data show CDR1 as ENHRY and CDR2 as SYGVKD. CDR3 size: 18 residues. This CDR3 reads CAISESGVSGSPQETQYF. CDR3 in DNA: TGTGCCATCAGTGAGTCGGGCGTTAGCGGGAGCCCCCAAGAGACCCAGTACTTC.

The chain carries TRBV19 and TRBJ2-7; 8 bases line up with TRBD2. The length of the CDR3 is 14 residues. The germline CDR1 and CDR2 sequences are LNHDA and SQIVND (reference sequence). The V gene end was trimmed by 3 bases and the J gene end by 2 bases; junction bases not matched to a gene: 3. The CDR3 nucleotides read TGTGCCAGTAGTATCACTAGCGGAACCTACGAGCAGTACTTC. This gives the protein CASSITSGTYEQYF.

V usage is TRBV28 and J usage is TRBJ2-3, with 10 bases fitting TRBD2. Germline V lookup: CDR1 MDHEN, CDR2 SYDVKM. V gave up 1 base and J gave up 2 bases; unmatched junction bases: 9. CDR3 length: 18 residues. The DNA for the CDR3 is TGTGCCAGCAGTTTATTAGTAGGACTAGCGGTGAACACAGATACGCAGTATTTT. It translates to CASSLLVGLAVNTDTQYF.

The rearrangement joins TRBV9 to TRBJ2-4; 7 bases align to TRBD1. Germline V CDR1 and CDR2: SGDLS, YYNGEE. The CDR3 sequence is 14 residues long. Losses at the gene ends were 2 bases for V and 7 bases for J; bases not matched to a gene: 6. The CDR3 sequence is CASSVDGRGNIQYF. For the CDR3, the DNA is TGTGCCAGCAGCGTGGACGGCAGGGGGAACATTCAGTACTTC.

The chain links TRBV5-4 to TRBJ2-1; 7 bases agree with TRBD2. Germline assignment: CDR1 SGHNT and CDR2 YYREEE (reference sequence). J gave up 10 bases and V 4 bases, and 17 bases lay outside the gene matches. This CDR3 is 16 amino acids long. In DNA form, the CDR3 reads TGTGCCAGCAGCCCCCCTGAGGGAGGGCCCCCAAGGGAGCAGTTCTTC. The encoded protein is CASSPPEGGPPREQFF.